Sequencing of this TCR beta chain was carried out in a study of cytomegalovirus exposure and HLA in healthy donors. This CDR3 spans 17 amino acids. With 4 bases removed from V and 1 base from J, the gap between germline ends came to 19 bases. Germline lookup yields CDR1 MNHEY and CDR2 SMNVEV (reference sequence). Everyone who donated was a healthy bone marrow donor. Use of 60 Vbeta and 13 Jbeta primers characterized the PCR. TCRdb's table, derived via immunoSEQ multiplex PCR, lists solely in-frame clones and lacks some. This table has 150,000 to 200,000 clones, around 62% appearing once. The sequenced sample was PBMCs. The receptor was isolated from a man between 40 and 49 years old in good health and CMV-seronegative. The genes are TRBV27 and TRBJ1-2; D is unresolved. In DNA, the CDR3 is TGTGCCAGCAGTTCAAAGTTCAGGCCCACCTATAACTATGGCTACACCTTC. It is translated as CASSSKFRPTYNYGYTF.